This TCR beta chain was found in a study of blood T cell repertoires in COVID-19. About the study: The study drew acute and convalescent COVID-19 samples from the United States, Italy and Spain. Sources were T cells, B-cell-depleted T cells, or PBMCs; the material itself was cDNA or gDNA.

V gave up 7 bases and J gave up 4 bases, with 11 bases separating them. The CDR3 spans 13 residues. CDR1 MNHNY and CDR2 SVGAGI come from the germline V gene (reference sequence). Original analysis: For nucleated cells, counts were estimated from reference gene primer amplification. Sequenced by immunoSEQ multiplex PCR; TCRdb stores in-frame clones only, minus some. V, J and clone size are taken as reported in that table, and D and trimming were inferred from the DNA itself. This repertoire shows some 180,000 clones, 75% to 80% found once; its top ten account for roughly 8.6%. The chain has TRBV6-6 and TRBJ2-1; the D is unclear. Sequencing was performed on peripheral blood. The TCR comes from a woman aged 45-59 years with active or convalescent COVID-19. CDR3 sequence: CASTPDIYNEQFF. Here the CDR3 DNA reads TGTGCCAGCACCCCCGACATATACAATGAGCAGTTCTTC.